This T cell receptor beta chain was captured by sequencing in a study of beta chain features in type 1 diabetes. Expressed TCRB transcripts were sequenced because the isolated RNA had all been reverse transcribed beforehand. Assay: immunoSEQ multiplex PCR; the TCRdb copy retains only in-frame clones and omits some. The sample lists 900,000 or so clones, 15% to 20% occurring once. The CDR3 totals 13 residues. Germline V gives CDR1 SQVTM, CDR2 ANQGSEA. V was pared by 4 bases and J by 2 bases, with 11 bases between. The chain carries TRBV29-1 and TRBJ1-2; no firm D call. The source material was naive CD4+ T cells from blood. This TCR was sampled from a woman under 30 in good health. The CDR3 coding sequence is TGCAGCGTTGGTGTCACCTCAAACTATGGCTACACCTTC. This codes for CSVGVTSNYGYTF.